This T cell receptor beta chain was retrieved from a study of T-cell reconstitution after alpha-beta-depleted transplantation in children. Findings and limits, study-wide: About two months after transplant, alpha-beta T cells reportedly came from several hundred expanded graft clones. High day-60 TCRbeta diversity in some patients came from surviving recipient T cells and thymic progenitors. After one year, T-cell counts and TCRbeta diversity mostly came from new T cells.

Unique molecular identifiers were incorporated when the TCRbeta library was constructed. MiXCR, run by TCRdb on the PCR reads, gives a single entry per CDR3 protein. In the table there are 250,000 to 400,000 distinct CDR3 sequences, roughly 25% of which are singletons. The germline V and J ends were trimmed by 4 bases and 6 bases, with 15 bases remaining between them. CDR1 and CDR2 from the germline V gene are MDHEN and SYDVKM. The length of the CDR3 is 14 residues. In the case of this clonotype: Its antigen is not identified.

The chain is built from TRBV28 and TRBJ1-2, with a tentative D call TRBD1 (6 bases). This clonotype originated in a male patient between 5 and 17 years old who had a stem cell transplant for acute lymphoblastic leukemia, so the T cells may come from the graft donor. The material was PBMCs, mostly from graft donor cells, obtained 180 days after TCRalphabeta/CD19-depleted stem cell transplant. The CDR3 nucleotides are TGTGCCAGCAGTTGGGACACCTACGGCCATGGCTACACCTTC. Protein product: CASSWDTYGHGYTF.